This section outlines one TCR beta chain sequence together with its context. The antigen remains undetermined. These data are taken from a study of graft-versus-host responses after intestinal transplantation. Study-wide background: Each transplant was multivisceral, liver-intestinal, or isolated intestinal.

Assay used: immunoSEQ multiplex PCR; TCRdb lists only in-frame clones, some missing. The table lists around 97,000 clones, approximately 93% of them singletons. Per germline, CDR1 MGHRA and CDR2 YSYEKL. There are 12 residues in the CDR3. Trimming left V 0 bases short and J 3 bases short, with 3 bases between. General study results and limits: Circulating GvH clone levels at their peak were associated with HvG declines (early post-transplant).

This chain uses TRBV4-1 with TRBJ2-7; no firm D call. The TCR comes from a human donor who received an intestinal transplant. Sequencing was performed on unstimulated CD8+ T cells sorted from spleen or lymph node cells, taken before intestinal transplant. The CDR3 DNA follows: TGCGCCAGCAGCCAAGACTACTACGAGCAGTACTTC. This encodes CASSQDYYEQYF.